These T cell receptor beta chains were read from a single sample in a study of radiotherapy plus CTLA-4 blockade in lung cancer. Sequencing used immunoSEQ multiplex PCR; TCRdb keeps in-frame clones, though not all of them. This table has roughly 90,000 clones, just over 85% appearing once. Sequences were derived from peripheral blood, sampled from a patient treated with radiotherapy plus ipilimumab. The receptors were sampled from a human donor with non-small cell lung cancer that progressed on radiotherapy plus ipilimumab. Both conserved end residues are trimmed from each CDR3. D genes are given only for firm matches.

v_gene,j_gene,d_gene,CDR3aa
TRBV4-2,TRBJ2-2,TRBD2,ASSQGLRGIRDGELF
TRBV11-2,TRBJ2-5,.,ASRPGGQETQY
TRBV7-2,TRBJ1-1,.,ASSVHRNTEAF
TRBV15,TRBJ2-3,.,ATKAEGGRVTDTQY
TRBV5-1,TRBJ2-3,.,ASSPGSHVTDTQY
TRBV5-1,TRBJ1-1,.,ASSLEDGTEAF
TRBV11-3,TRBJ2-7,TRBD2,ASSLATSGSYYEQY
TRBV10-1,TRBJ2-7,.,ASARGSSEQY
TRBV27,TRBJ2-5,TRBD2,ASRSGGRETQY
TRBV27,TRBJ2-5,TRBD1,ASMGTGLSETQY
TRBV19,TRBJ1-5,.,ASSIEGRADQPQH
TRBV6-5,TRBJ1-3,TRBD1,ASSSVGQNSGNTIY
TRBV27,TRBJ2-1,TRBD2,ASSLQGLAGAEQF
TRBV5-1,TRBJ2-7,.,ASSRPYEQY
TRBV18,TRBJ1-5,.,ASSLLGLSNQPQH
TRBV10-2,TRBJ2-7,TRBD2,ASSESGPGLAGSYEQY
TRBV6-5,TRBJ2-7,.,ASRQGSYEQY
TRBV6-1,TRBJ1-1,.,ASSEEWGIANTEAF
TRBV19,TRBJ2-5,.,ASSRFEVGETQY
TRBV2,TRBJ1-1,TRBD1,ASSSLQGPPTEAF
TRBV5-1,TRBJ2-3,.,ASSRAVYTDTQY
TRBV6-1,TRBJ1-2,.,ASSEAFGQLNYGYT
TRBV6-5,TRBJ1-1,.,ASSYSENTEAF
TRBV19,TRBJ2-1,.,ASKGSGTAPGEQF
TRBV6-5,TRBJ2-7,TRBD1,ASSPRQGSSYEQY
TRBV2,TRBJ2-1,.,ASSEWRGWRYNEQF
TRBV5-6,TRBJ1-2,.,ASSPRGGPYGYT
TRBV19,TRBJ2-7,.,ASSLTSSSYEQY
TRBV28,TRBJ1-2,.,ASSLGSYGYT
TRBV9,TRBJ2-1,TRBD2,ASSPLAGFHNEQF
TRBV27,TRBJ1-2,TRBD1,ASSSDRNYGYT
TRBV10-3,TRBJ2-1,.,AISLEGSYNEQF
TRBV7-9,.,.,ASSHYSDSYEQY
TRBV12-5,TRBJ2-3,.,ASGLDLRSGSSGTDTQY
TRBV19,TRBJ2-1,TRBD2,ASRLAGEAYNEQF
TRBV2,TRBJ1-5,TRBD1,ASSEERSGGAQPQH
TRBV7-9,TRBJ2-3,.,ASSSTAGTDTQY
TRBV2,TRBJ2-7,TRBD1,ASSESAGQGPEQY
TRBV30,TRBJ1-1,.,AWSVGQYEAF
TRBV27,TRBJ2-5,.,ASSYVPQETQY
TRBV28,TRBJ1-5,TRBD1,ASSLEDRGYQPQH
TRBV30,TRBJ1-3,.,AWSVGGGNTIY
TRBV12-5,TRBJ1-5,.,ASGLRSGRNNQPQH
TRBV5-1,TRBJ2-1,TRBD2,ASSSGLAGGYEQF